A selection of T cell receptor beta chains follows, all from one sample in a study of neurological immune-mediated disorders. TCRdb called the 5' RACE reads again in MiXCR, with one record for every CDR3 protein. The profile shows approximately 32,000 distinct CDR3 sequences, around 15% of them singletons. Sample: PBMCs. Source of these receptors: a man aged 65 to 85 in good health. CDR3s include the opening cysteine and the closing phenylalanine or tryptophan. The D gene is left open where the match is weak. Rows give clone size only sometimes, using once, few, many, or a class for an expanded clone.

DNA: TGTGCCAGCAGCCTCCAGGGATGGACCGGGGAGCTGTTTTTT; CDR3: CASSLQGWTGELFF; V: TRBV14; size: many; J: TRBJ2-2; D: .
DNA: TGTGCCAGCAGCTTAGCGAGGTCGTTCACAGATACGCAGTATTTT; CDR3: CASSLARSFTDTQYF; V: TRBV7-6; size: many; J: TRBJ2-3; D: .
DNA: TGTGCCAGCAGTTTGCTTTATGGCAGCGGAAATGAAAAACTGTTTTTT; CDR3: CASSLLYGSGNEKLFF; V: TRBV28; size: many; J: TRBJ1-4; D: .
DNA: TGTGCCAGCAGTTTCCCTCTCGGGGGGATCAGTTTC; CDR3: CASSFPLGGISF; V: TRBV28; size: many; J: TRBJ2-1; D: TRBD2
DNA: TGTGCCAGCAACCCCGGGACAATGAACACCGGGGAGCTGTTTTTT; CDR3: CASNPGTMNTGELFF; V: TRBV28; size: many; J: TRBJ2-2; D: .
DNA: TGTGCCAGCAGCTTGGCATCCGGAAACACCATATATTTT; CDR3: CASSLASGNTIYF; V: TRBV11-1; size: many; J: TRBJ1-3; D: .
DNA: TGTGCCAGCAGTTACCAGGGGCCGGGGAACACTGAAGCTTTCTTT; CDR3: CASSYQGPGNTEAFF; V: TRBV6-2/TRBV6-3; size: .; J: TRBJ1-1; D: .
DNA: TGTGCCATACTAAGGGTTGGGTCCTATAATTCACCCCTCCACTTT; CDR3: CAILRVGSYNSPLHF; V: TRBV7-7; size: many; J: TRBJ1-6; D: .
DNA: TGCAGTGCTAGAGTCCCTGGGGCAGATACGCAGTATTTT; CDR3: CSARVPGADTQYF; V: TRBV20-1; size: .; J: TRBJ2-3; D: .
DNA: TGTGCCAGCAGCCTAGGAGGGGCAGATACGCAGTATTTT; CDR3: CASSLGGADTQYF; V: TRBV3-1; size: many; J: TRBJ2-3; D: .
DNA: TGCAGTCGGGCGGGGGGGCCCTACAATGAGCAGTTCTTC; CDR3: CSRAGGPYNEQFF; V: TRBV20-1; size: many; J: TRBJ2-1; D: TRBD2
DNA: TGTGCCACCAGTGGGGTGATCGGGGAGACCCAGTACTTC; CDR3: CATSGVIGETQYF; V: TRBV24-1; size: many; J: TRBJ2-5; D: .
DNA: TGTGCCAGCAGAGCAAACTCTGGGGCCAACGTCCTGACTTTC; CDR3: CASRANSGANVLTF; V: TRBV27; size: many; J: TRBJ2-6; D: .
DNA: TGTGCCAGCAGCTTACCACTGGGGGTCTCGGACGAGCAGTACTTC; CDR3: CASSLPLGVSDEQYF; V: TRBV7-2; size: many; J: TRBJ2-7; D: .
DNA: TGTGCCAGCAGTCACCGGGACAGGTTTTCAGATACGCAGTATTTT; CDR3: CASSHRDRFSDTQYF; V: TRBV28; size: many; J: TRBJ2-3; D: TRBD1
DNA: TGTGCCAGCAGCTTAGCGCGGGACTATCCCTCCGAGCAGTACTTC; CDR3: CASSLARDYPSEQYF; V: TRBV7-2; size: many; J: TRBJ2-7; D: TRBD2
DNA: TGTGCCAGCAGCCAACCGGACAGGGGCACTGAAGCTTTCTTT; CDR3: CASSQPDRGTEAFF; V: TRBV4-2; size: many; J: TRBJ1-1; D: TRBD1
DNA: TGTGCCAGCAGCTTGGCCGACAGCACAGATACGCAGTATTTT; CDR3: CASSLADSTDTQYF; V: TRBV5-6; size: many; J: TRBJ2-3; D: .
DNA: TGTGCCATCAGTGGTGGACAGGGTTACAATGAGCAGTTCTTC; CDR3: CAISGGQGYNEQFF; V: TRBV10-3; size: many; J: TRBJ2-1; D: TRBD1
DNA: TGCAGTGCGAGGTGGCGGGGGGGCACAGATACGCAGTATTTT; CDR3: CSARWRGGTDTQYF; V: TRBV20-1; size: .; J: TRBJ2-3; D: TRBD2
DNA: TGTGCCAGCACCGAGAGACAGGGTAGAGGTGGCTACACCTTC; CDR3: CASTERQGRGGYTF; V: TRBV6-6; size: many; J: TRBJ1-2; D: TRBD1
DNA: TGTGCCAGCAGCCGAGGGGGGGATGAGCAGTTCTTC; CDR3: CASSRGGDEQFF; V: TRBV7-3; size: many; J: TRBJ2-1; D: .
DNA: TGTGCCAGCAGCCCCGGGCTAGCGGAGGCAGATACGCAGTATTTT; CDR3: CASSPGLAEADTQYF; V: TRBV7-7; size: .; J: TRBJ2-3; D: TRBD2
DNA: TGTGCCAGCAGCCTCGTCCGCCGGACAGGGGCCTACACAGATACGCAGTATTTT; CDR3: CASSLVRRTGAYTDTQYF; V: TRBV7-2; size: many; J: TRBJ2-3; D: TRBD1
DNA: TGTGCCAGCAGTCTAACATCAGATACGCAGTATTTT; CDR3: CASSLTSDTQYF; V: TRBV28; size: many; J: TRBJ2-3; D: .
DNA: TGTGCCAGCAGCTTGGGGGACAGATCCTACGAGCAGTACTTC; CDR3: CASSLGDRSYEQYF; V: TRBV5-6; size: many; J: TRBJ2-7; D: TRBD1
DNA: TGTGCCAGCAGTGGACTAGCGGGAGGCGGCGGGGAGCTGTTTTTT; CDR3: CASSGLAGGGGELFF; V: TRBV6-1; size: many; J: TRBJ2-2; D: TRBD2
DNA: TGCAGCGTTGAAAGGGAACTAACTAACTATGGCTACACCTTC; CDR3: CSVERELTNYGYTF; V: TRBV29-1; size: many; J: TRBJ1-2; D: .
DNA: TGTGCCAGCAGGGCCAGTGAGGGGAAAAACATTCAGTACTTC; CDR3: CASRASEGKNIQYF; V: TRBV2; size: many; J: TRBJ2-4; D: .
DNA: TGTGCCAGCAGCCACGGTCCCTCCGTGAACACTGAAGCTTTCTTT; CDR3: CASSHGPSVNTEAFF; V: TRBV3-1; size: many; J: TRBJ1-1; D: .